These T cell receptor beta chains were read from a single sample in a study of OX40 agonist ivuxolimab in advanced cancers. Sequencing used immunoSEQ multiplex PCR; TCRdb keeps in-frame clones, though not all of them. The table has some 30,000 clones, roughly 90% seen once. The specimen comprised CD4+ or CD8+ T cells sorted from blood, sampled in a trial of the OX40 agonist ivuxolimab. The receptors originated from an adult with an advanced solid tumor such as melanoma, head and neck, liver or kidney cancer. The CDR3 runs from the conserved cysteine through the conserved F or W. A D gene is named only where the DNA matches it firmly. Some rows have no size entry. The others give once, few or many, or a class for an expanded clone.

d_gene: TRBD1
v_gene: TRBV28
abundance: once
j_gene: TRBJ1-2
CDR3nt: TGTGCCAGCAGAATGACAGGGGGCTATGGCTATGGCTACACCTTC
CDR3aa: CASRMTGGYGYGYTF

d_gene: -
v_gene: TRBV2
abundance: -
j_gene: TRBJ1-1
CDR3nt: TGTGCCAGCGAGGAGGGGGAGAACACTGAAGCTTTCTTT
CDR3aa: CASEEGENTEAFF

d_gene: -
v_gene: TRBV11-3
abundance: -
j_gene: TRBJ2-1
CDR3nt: TGTGCCAGCAGCTTAGTTGCCGGGAATGAGCAGTTCTTC
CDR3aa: CASSLVAGNEQFF

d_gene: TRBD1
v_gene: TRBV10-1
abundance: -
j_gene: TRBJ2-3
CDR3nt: TGCGCCAGCAGCAAGACAGGGGGGGGCACAGATACGCAGTATTTT
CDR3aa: CASSKTGGGTDTQYF

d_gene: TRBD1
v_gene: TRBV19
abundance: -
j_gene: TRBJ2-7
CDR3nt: TGTGCCTGTGGACAGGGCCAAACCCCATCCTACGAGCAGTACTTC
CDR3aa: CACGQGQTPSYEQYF

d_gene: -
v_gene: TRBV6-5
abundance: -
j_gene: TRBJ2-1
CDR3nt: TGTGCCAGCAGCCACCGGGACTACAATGAGCAGTTCTTC
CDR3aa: CASSHRDYNEQFF

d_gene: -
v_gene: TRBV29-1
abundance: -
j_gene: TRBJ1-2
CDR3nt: TGCAGCGTTGAAGATGGGGGACGAATAAGTAGCGGCTACACCTTC
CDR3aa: CSVEDGGRISSGYTF

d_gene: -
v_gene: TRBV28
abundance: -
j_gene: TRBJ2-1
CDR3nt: TGTGCCAGCAGTTTCCCGGTCAATGAGCAGTTCTTC
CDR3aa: CASSFPVNEQFF

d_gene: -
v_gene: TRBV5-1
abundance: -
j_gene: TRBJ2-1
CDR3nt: TGCGCCAGCAGCTTAGAGATTGATGAGCAGTTCTTC
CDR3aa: CASSLEIDEQFF

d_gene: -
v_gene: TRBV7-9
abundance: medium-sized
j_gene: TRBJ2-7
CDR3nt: TGTGCCAGCAGCTTAGAATTTTCTAGTAGCCCCTACGAGCAGTACTTC
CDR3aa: CASSLEFSSSPYEQYF

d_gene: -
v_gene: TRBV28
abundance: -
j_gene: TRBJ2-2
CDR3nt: TGTGCCAGCAGCCTCTTGGGCGGGGTCGCCACCGGGGAGCTGTTTTTT
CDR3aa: CASSLLGGVATGELFF

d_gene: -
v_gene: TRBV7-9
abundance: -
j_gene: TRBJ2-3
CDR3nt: TGTGCCAGCAGCATTAGCAGGGCAGATACGCAGTATTTT
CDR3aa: CASSISRADTQYF

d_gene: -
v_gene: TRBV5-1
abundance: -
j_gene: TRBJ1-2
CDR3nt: TGCGCCAGCAGCTTGGAGGAGGGGTTGGACTATGGCTACACCTTC
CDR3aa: CASSLEEGLDYGYTF

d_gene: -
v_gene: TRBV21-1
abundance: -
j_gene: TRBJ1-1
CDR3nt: TGTGCCAGCAGCAAATGGCCAGTTGAAGCTTTCTTT
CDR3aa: CASSKWPVEAFF

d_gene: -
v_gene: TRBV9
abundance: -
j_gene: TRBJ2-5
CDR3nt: TGTGCCAGCAGCCCCTGGGGGGACCGACCCCTGGGAGAGACCCAGTACTTC
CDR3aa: CASSPWGDRPLGETQYF

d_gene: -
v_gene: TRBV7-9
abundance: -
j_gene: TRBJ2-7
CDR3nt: TGTGCCAGCAGCTTACCCGAGAATCACGAGCAGTACTTC
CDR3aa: CASSLPENHEQYF

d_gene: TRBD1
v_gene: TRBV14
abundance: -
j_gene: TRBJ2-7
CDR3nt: TGTGCCAGCAGCCAAGGGACAGGGGTATACGAGCAGTACTTC
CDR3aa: CASSQGTGVYEQYF

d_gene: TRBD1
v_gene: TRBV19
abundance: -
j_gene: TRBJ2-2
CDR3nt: TGTGCCAGTAGTATATCGGGGTTGGGACGGGACAGGGGAAACACCGGGGAGCTGTTTTTT
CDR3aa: CASSISGLGRDRGNTGELFF

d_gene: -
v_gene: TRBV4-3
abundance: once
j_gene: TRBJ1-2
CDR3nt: TGCGCCAGCAGCCAAGATCCCCTCTATGGCTACACCTTC
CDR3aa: CASSQDPLYGYTF

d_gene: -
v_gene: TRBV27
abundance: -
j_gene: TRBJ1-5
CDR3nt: TGTGCCAGCAGTTCTCTTTCCGGGGGGGAACAGCCCCAGCATTTT
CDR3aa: CASSSLSGGEQPQHF

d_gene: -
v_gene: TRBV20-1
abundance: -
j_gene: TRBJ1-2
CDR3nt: TGCAGTGCTAGGGAGCTTAGTGGCTACACCTTC
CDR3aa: CSARELSGYTF

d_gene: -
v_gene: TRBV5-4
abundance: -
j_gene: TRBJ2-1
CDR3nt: TGTGCCAGCAGCTTTTTTGCAGGGCCCTACAATGAGCAGTTCTTC
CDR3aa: CASSFFAGPYNEQFF

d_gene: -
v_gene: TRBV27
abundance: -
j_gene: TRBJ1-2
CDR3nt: TGTGCCACCGCGGGGGGGGGCTATGGCTACACCTTC
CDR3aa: CATAGGGYGYTF

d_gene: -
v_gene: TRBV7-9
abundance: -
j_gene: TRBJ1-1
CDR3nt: TGTGCCAGCAGCTTAGATGGTCCTGAAGCTTTCTTT
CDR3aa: CASSLDGPEAFF

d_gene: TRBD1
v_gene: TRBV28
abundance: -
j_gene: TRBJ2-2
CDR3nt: TGTGCCAGCAGTTTTCAGGGACAGGGCCACACCGGGGAGCTGTTTTTT
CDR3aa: CASSFQGQGHTGELFF

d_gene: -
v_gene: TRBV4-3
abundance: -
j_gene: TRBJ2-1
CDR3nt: TGCGCCAGCAGCCAAGATTCGGGCAGGGGCCTTGACAATGAGCAGTTCTTC
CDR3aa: CASSQDSGRGLDNEQFF

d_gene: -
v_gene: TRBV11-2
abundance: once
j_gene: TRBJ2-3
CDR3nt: TGTGCCAGCAGCTTAGGGCAGGGCAGCACAGATACGCAGTATTTT
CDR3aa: CASSLGQGSTDTQYF

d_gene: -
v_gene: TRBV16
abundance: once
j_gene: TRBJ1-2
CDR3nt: TGTGCCAGCAGCCATTCGTCCTCCGGGAGCGATGGCTACACCTTC
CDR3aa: CASSHSSSGSDGYTF

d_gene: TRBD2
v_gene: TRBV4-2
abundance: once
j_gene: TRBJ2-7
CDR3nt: TGTGCCAGCAGCCAGGTTCTAGCGGGAGGGCCCCCGTACGAGCAGTACTTC
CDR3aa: CASSQVLAGGPPYEQYF

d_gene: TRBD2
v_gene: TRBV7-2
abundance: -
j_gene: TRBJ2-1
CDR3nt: TGTGCCAGCAGCTTTGGCCTAGCGGGACTGGATGAGCAGTTCTTC
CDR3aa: CASSFGLAGLDEQFF

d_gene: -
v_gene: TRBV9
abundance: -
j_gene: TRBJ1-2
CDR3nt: TGTGCCAGCAGCGTAGCGACAGGCACCCGTTCAAACTATGGCTACACCTTC
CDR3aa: CASSVATGTRSNYGYTF

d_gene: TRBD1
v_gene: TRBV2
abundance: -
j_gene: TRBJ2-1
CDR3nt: TGTGCCAGCAGCTTAGGGACAGGGTCCTACAATGAGCAGTTCTTC
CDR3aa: CASSLGTGSYNEQFF

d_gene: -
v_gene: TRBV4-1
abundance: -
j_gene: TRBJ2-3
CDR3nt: TGCGCCAGCAGCCAACGTAGAGATACGCAGTATTTT
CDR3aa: CASSQRRDTQYF

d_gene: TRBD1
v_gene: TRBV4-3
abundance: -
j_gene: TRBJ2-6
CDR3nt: TGCGCCAGCAGCCCCGGACAGGGTTCGCTCGCTGGGGCCAACGTCCTGACTTTC
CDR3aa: CASSPGQGSLAGANVLTF

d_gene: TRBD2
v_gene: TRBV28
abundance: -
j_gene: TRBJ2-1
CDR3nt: TGTGCCAGCAGCCCCCTTAGCGGGAGGGGTTACAATGAGCAGTTCTTC
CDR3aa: CASSPLSGRGYNEQFF

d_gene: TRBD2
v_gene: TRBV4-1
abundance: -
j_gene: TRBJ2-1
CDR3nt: TGCGCCAGCAGCCAAGCGGGACTACAAAGCTCCTACAATGAGCAGTTCTTC
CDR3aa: CASSQAGLQSSYNEQFF

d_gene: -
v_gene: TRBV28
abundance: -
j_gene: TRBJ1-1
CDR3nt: TGTGCCAGCGAAGAGAGGGGTCTCAACACTGAAGCTTTCTTT
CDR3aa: CASEERGLNTEAFF